This TCR beta chain was obtained from a study of T cells in localized non-small cell lung cancer. Study observations and caveats: Elevated circulating T cell density in blood was associated with longer overall survival. Adjacent lung tissue had a median approximately 61 of the top 100 clones found in the tumor. Uninvolved adjacent lung showed higher T cell clonality than tumor.

The table came from immunoSEQ multiplex PCR; TCRdb's copy has only in-frame clones and leaves some out. Found here are around 64,000 clones, 70% to 90% of them singletons; the top ten hold 20% to 25%. Germline V CDR1 and CDR2: MNHNY, SVGAGI (reference sequence). V was shortened by 6 bases and J by 2 bases, with 17 bases between the two germline ends. The CDR3 is 15 residues long. This clone was seen a single time. The antigen remains unidentified. Here the sequenced sample was peripheral blood, taken before any cancer treatment. The J gene is TRBJ2-7, the V gene TRBV6-6; D possibly corresponds to TRBD1 (6 bases). The TCR was taken from a man aged 40 to 70 with stage I squamous cell lung carcinoma. In DNA form, the CDR3 reads TGTGCCAGCAGCCTCCAGGGGCCTGCACCCTACGAGCAGTACTTC. Amino acid sequence: CASSLQGPAPYEQYF.